The 4 T cell receptor beta chains listed next were all sequenced from one sample in a study of cytotoxic CD8 clonotypes in ibrutinib-treated CLL. Repertoires were generated with immunoSEQ multiplex PCR, while TCRdb's copy carries only in-frame clones and drops some. The sample has some 300,000 clones; 80% are singletons. The sample consisted of PBMCs, taken before ibrutinib treatment. The receptors come from a human donor with chronic lymphocytic leukemia.

This rearrangement joins TRBV5-1 to TRBJ1-5, with D possibly TRBD1 on 5 matching bases. Germline values: CDR1 SGHRS, CDR2 YFSETQ. Trimming removed 0 bases at V and 1 base at J, with 8 bases between. The CDR3 has 15 amino acids. The chain's CDR3 is CASSLAAGSNQPQHF. The DNA of the CDR3 is TGCGCCAGCAGCTTGGCGGCAGGGAGCAATCAGCCCCAGCATTTT.

This chain links TRBV7-3 with TRBJ1-2; D unresolved. The CDR3 covers 12 residues. Trimming shortened V by 1 base and J by 10 bases, and 10 bases separated the two germline ends. The germline CDR1 and CDR2 sequences are SGHTA and FQGTGA. This chain's CDR3 is CASSLNGRPYTF. The CDR3 DNA reads TGTGCCAGCAGCTTAAATGGCCGTCCCTACACCTTC.

This clone was detected a few times. V gene TRBV6-1 combines with J gene TRBJ2-7; D gene uncertain. The V gene's germline CDR1 is MNHNS and CDR2 SASEGT. Trimming stripped 2 bases from V and 2 bases from J, with 13 bases between. The CDR3 totals 15 residues. CDR3 region: CASSERPYFPYEQYF. The CDR3 region has the DNA TGTGCCAGCAGTGAACGACCCTACTTCCCCTACGAGCAGTACTTC.

The rearrangement uses TRBV5-1 and TRBJ2-7; a weak D match, TRBD1 (5 bases). Germline CDR1 reads SGHRS; CDR2 reads YFSETQ. The CDR3 totals 14 residues. Trimming stripped 0 bases from V and 5 bases from J, with 12 bases between. The CDR3 DNA reads as TGCGCCAGCAGCTTGGAAGCAGGGTTCGACGAGCAGTACTTC. Protein sequence: CASSLEAGFDEQYF.